The 25 T cell receptor beta chains given below trace back to one sample, sequenced in a study of cytomegalovirus exposure and HLA in healthy donors. Researchers ran the PCR with 60 Vbeta and 13 Jbeta primers. Produced via immunoSEQ multiplex PCR; TCRdb's table is partial and in-frame only. The sample includes fewer than 200,000 clones, less than 80% of them seen just once. Sequencing used PBMCs. All receptors derive from a man in his forties in good health and CMV-seronegative.

In its sample, this clone was seen once. The genes are TRBV4-2 and TRBJ2-2; the D gene is possibly TRBD2 (6 bases). V was cut by 1 base and J by 3 bases, with 6 bases left in between. Looked up from germline, CDR1 is LGHNA and CDR2 is YNFKEQ. This CDR3 comprises 14 residues. The CDR3 is CASSQGLDTGELFF. CDR3 coding DNA: TGTGCCAGCAGCCAAGGACTAGACACCGGGGAGCTGTTTTTT.

The gene calls are TRBV6-5 and TRBJ1-3; unclear D gene. Trimming shortened V by 6 bases and J by 0 bases, and 6 bases separated the two germline ends. The CDR3 sequence is 13 residues long. Looked up from germline, CDR1 is MNHEY and CDR2 is SVGAGI. CDR3 residues: CASSPLSGNTIYF. CDR3 nucleotide sequence: TGTGCCAGCAGCCCCCTCTCTGGAAACACCATATATTTT.

This clone was counted only a few times. The chain recombines TRBV7-2 with TRBJ2-2; D gene ambiguous. The V end lost 5 bases, the J end lost 3 bases, and 10 bases lay between the germline ends. The CDR3 is 14 amino acids. Per germline, CDR1 SGHTA and CDR2 FQGNSA. The CDR3 DNA is TGTGCCAGCAGCCCTACGGTGGACACCGGGGAGCTGTTTTTT. This gives the protein CASSPTVDTGELFF. The whole variable domain, remainder taken from reference TRBV7-2 and TRBJ2-2, is GAGVSQSPSNKVTEKGKDVELRCDPISGHTALYWYRQSLGQGLEFLIYFQGNSAPDKSGLPSDRFSAERTGGSVSTLTIQRTQQEDSAVYLCASSPTVDTGELFFGEGSRLTVL.

This clone turned up a few times. This chain uses TRBV7-2 with TRBJ2-7; 9 bases are a match to TRBD2. CDR3 length: 16 residues. J lost 0 bases, V lost 5 bases, and 8 bases had no gene match. CDR1 is SGHTA, CDR2 FQGNSA, per germline. This CDR3 reads CASSHIAGVSSYEQYF. The CDR3 region has the DNA TGTGCCAGCAGCCACATAGCGGGGGTTAGCTCCTACGAGCAGTACTTC.

The chain has TRBV28 and TRBJ1-1; TRBD1 matches 10 bases. This CDR3 is 15 amino acids long. The germline CDR1 and CDR2 sequences are MDHEN and SYDVKM. Unmatched junction bases numbered 10, after V lost 6 bases and J lost 6 bases. The CDR3 nucleotides read TGTGCCAGCAGGACGGGGACAGGGGAATGGCCTGAAGCTTTCTTT. Translation: CASRTGTGEWPEAFF.

The gene calls are TRBV5-1 and TRBJ2-5; 9 nucleotides agree with TRBD2. The CDR3 has 15 amino acids. V lost 2 bases to trimming and J lost 3 bases; unmatched junction nucleotides: 5. The germline V gene encodes CDR1 SGHRS and CDR2 YFSETQ. The CDR3 bases are TGCGCCAGCAGCTTCGGACTAGCGAGGGAAGAGACCCAGTACTTC. Protein: CASSFGLAREETQYF. Complete variable domain (other parts from reference TRBV5-1 and TRBJ2-5): KAGVTQTPRYLIKTRGQQVTLSCSPISGHRSVSWYQQTPGQGLQFLFEYFSETQRNKGNFPGRFSGRQFSNSRSEMNVSTLELGDSALYLCASSFGLAREETQYFGPGTRLLVL.

For this clone: A read error may account for a junction end that differs from germline. This chain links TRBV13 with TRBJ2-7, with D possibly TRBD2 on 5 matching bases. CDR3 length: 17 amino acids. Germline-derived CDR1 and CDR2 are PRHDT and FYEKMQ (reference sequence). The CDR3 loop reads CASSLGPRAPNGYEQYF. Written as DNA, the CDR3 is TGTGCCAGCAGCCTAGGTCCGCGGGCACCCAACGGGTACGAGCAGTACTTC.

This clone showed up just once. The chain links TRBV15 to TRBJ2-3; a possible D gene is TRBD1 (6 bases). The V gene's germline CDR1 is LNHNV and CDR2 YYDKDF (reference sequence). Trimming left V 8 bases short and J 3 bases short, with 18 bases between. This CDR3 spans 15 amino acids. The CDR3 sequence: CATLTYRDKTDTQYF. CDR3 in DNA: TGTGCCACCTTAACCTACAGGGATAAGACAGATACGCAGTATTTT.

The rearrangement joins TRBV6-1 to TRBJ1-1, with D possibly TRBD1 on 6 matching bases. V was shortened by 6 bases and J by 5 bases, with 16 bases between the two germline ends. Germline V gives CDR1 MNHNS, CDR2 SASEGT. CDR3 length equals 14 residues. Here the CDR3 reads CASRGHPPRTEAFF. The CDR3, as DNA: TGTGCCAGCAGGGGACACCCTCCGAGAACTGAAGCTTTCTTT.

The rearrangement joins TRBV4-3 to TRBJ2-2; possibly TRBD2 for D (7 bases). V was clipped by 2 bases and J by 2 bases, with 18 bases between them. CDR1 is LGHNA, CDR2 YSLEER, per germline. CDR3 length: 18 amino acids. The CDR3 reads CASSQLPTGGPNTGELFF. CDR3 nucleotide sequence: TGCGCCAGCAGCCAACTCCCCACCGGGGGGCCAAACACCGGGGAGCTGTTTTTT.

The chain has TRBV30 and TRBJ2-7, with D possibly matching TRBD2 (5 bases). The V and J ends lost 0 bases and 6 bases respectively, with 9 bases between them. CDR3 length: 12 amino acids. Germline loops: CDR1 GTSNPN, CDR2 SVGIG (reference sequence). The CDR3 DNA follows: TGTGCCTGGAGTGTAGTGGGGAGCGAGCAGTACTTC. Residues: CAWSVVGSEQYF.

The chain couples TRBV7-2 to TRBJ1-4; D is ambiguous. CDR3 length equals 16 residues. Germline V lookup: CDR1 SGHTA, CDR2 FQGNSA. V lost 1 base and J lost 5, with 14 bases in between. CDR3 DNA: TGTGCCAGCAGCTTAGTTACCGGGGTCTGGAATGAAAAACTGTTTTTT. Translating gives CASSLVTGVWNEKLFF.

The chain joins TRBV5-8 to TRBJ2-3, with TRBD2 identical over 14 bases. V lost 4 bases, J lost 1 base, and 8 bases stayed unmatched. The CDR3 consists of 18 residues. From germline, CDR1 is SGHTS and CDR2 YDEGEE. CDR3 loop: CASSQHLGLAGGTDTQYF. The CDR3 nucleotides are TGTGCCAGCAGCCAACACTTGGGACTAGCGGGAGGCACAGATACGCAGTATTTT. The full variable domain, its missing parts supplied by reference TRBV5-8 and TRBJ2-3, is EAGVTQSPTHLIKTRGQQATLRCSPISGHTSVYWYQQALGLGLQFLLWYDEGEERNRGNFPPRFSGRQFPNYSSELNVNALELEDSALYLCASSQHLGLAGGTDTQYFGPGTRLTVL.

This chain joins TRBV7-2 and TRBJ1-2; TRBD1 matches at 9 bases. The CDR3 is made up of 16 amino acids. V lost 2 bases and J lost 7; bases outside the gene matches: 11. The germline gives CDR1 SGHTA, CDR2 FQGNSA. The CDR3 reads CASSLSHGTGISGYTF. Written as DNA, the CDR3 is TGTGCCAGCAGCTTATCCCACGGGACAGGGATCAGTGGCTACACCTTC.

The chain employs TRBV10-1 and TRBJ2-1, with 9 bases that match TRBD2. CDR1 is WNHNN and CDR2 is SYGVQD in the germline V gene (reference sequence). The CDR3 length is 14 residues. V shed 8 bases, J shed 7 bases, and the junction held 9 bases outside the gene matches. The CDR3 DNA reads TGCGCCAGCGGTTCTAGCGGGACTTGGAATGAGCAGTTCTTC. Protein sequence: CASGSSGTWNEQFF.

The V gene is TRBV19, the J gene TRBJ2-7; TRBD2 aligns across 11 bases. The CDR3 extends over 14 amino acids. Germline-derived CDR1 and CDR2 are LNHDA and SQIVND (reference sequence). The V gene end was trimmed by 4 bases and the J gene end by 6 bases; junction bases not matched to a gene: 5. The CDR3 sequence is CASSTFGLAGEQYF. The CDR3, as DNA: TGTGCCAGTAGTACCTTCGGACTAGCGGGCGAGCAGTACTTC.

This clone was detected only a few times. This chain links TRBV2 with TRBJ1-4; 7 bases are a match to TRBD1. The CDR3 is 15 residues long. V trimming: 6 bases; J trimming: 3 bases; junction bases outside the gene matches: 7. Germline V CDR1 and CDR2: SNHLY, FYNNEI. The CDR3 loop is CASRIRGSSNEKLFF. The DNA for the CDR3 is TGTGCCAGCAGAATCAGGGGGTCATCTAATGAAAAACTGTTTTTT.

The rearrangement joins TRBV11-2 to TRBJ2-7; 8 positions agree with TRBD2. From germline, CDR1 is SGHAT and CDR2 FQNNGV. This CDR3 is 17 amino acids long. J was trimmed by 0 bases and V by 1 base; bases with no gene match: 8. CDR3 sequence reads: CASSLVVGGGISYEQYF. CDR3 nucleotide sequence: TGTGCCAGCAGCTTAGTCGTAGGCGGGGGGATCTCCTACGAGCAGTACTTC.

The rearrangement joins TRBV28 to TRBJ1-5; D possibly corresponds to TRBD1 (5 bases). Germline V CDR1 and CDR2: MDHEN, SYDVKM. The V end was cut by 5 bases, the J end by 3 bases, with 11 bases between. The CDR3 length is 14 residues. The CDR3 reads CASSPQGLNQPQHF. The CDR3 DNA sequence: TGTGCCAGCAGTCCTCAGGGCCTCAATCAGCCCCAGCATTTT.

The gene calls are TRBV5-6 and TRBJ1-2, with D uncertain. V was cut by 4 bases and J by 6 bases, with 16 bases left in between. CDR1 and CDR2 (germline): SGHDT, YYEEEE. The CDR3 sequence is 14 residues long. The CDR3 protein is CASSPADDGNGYTF. CDR3 coding DNA: TGTGCCAGCAGCCCAGCGGACGATGGTAATGGCTACACCTTC.

This chain connects TRBV4-1 to TRBJ2-5; D possibly corresponds to TRBD2 (5 bases). With the DNA end fitting TRBJ2-7 better, the J assignment may be wrong. Germline V gives CDR1 MGHRA, CDR2 YSYEKL. This CDR3 has 17 residues. The CDR3 DNA is TGCGCCAGCAGCCAAGGCCGCTTACTAGAGTTTTCCCACGAGCAGTACTTC. Protein: CASSQGRLLEFSHEQYF.

CDR3 residues: CASSQETDEQYF. CDR3 nucleotides: TGTGCCAGCAGCCAAGAAACAGACGAGCAGTACTTC. V gene TRBV14 combines with J gene TRBJ2-7; no firm D call. This CDR3 has 12 residues. Germline assignment: CDR1 SGHDN and CDR2 FVKESK. V gave up 0 bases and J gave up 5 bases, with 5 bases separating them. The full variable domain, its missing parts supplied by reference TRBV14 and TRBJ2-7, is EAGVTQFPSHSVIEKGQTVTLRCDPISGHDNLYWYRRVMGKEIKFLLHFVKESKQDESGMPNNRFLAERTGGTYSTLKVQPAELEDSGVYFCASSQETDEQYFGPGTRLTVT.

The chain recombines TRBV4-1 with TRBJ2-3, with TRBD2 matching 8 bases. This CDR3 comprises 14 residues. Losses at the gene ends were 1 base for V and 4 bases for J; bases not matched to a gene: 1. Germline V gene sequence: CDR1 MGHRA, CDR2 YSYEKL. The CDR3 DNA reads TGCGCCAGCAGCCAAGTAGCGGGGCCAGATACGCAGTATTTT. Its translation is CASSQVAGPDTQYF.

V usage is TRBV7-2 and J usage is TRBJ2-3; a weak D match, TRBD2 (5 bases). Germline CDR1 reads SGHTA; CDR2 reads FQGNSA. This CDR3 is built from 14 residues. V dropped 6 bases and J dropped 2 bases, with 12 bases sitting between them. CDR3: CASSHGLPTDTQYF. Here the CDR3 DNA reads TGTGCCAGCAGTCACGGACTGCCCACAGATACGCAGTATTTT.

This chain uses TRBV7-9 with TRBJ1-3, with D perhaps matching TRBD1 (5 bases). In germline, CDR1 is SEHNR, CDR2 FQNEAQ (reference sequence). The CDR3 extends over 15 amino acids. The V and J ends lost 2 bases and 0 bases respectively, with 8 bases between them. Written as DNA, the CDR3 is TGTGCCAGCAGCTTAAATCAGGGCTCTGGAAACACCATATATTTT. Translating gives CASSLNQGSGNTIYF.